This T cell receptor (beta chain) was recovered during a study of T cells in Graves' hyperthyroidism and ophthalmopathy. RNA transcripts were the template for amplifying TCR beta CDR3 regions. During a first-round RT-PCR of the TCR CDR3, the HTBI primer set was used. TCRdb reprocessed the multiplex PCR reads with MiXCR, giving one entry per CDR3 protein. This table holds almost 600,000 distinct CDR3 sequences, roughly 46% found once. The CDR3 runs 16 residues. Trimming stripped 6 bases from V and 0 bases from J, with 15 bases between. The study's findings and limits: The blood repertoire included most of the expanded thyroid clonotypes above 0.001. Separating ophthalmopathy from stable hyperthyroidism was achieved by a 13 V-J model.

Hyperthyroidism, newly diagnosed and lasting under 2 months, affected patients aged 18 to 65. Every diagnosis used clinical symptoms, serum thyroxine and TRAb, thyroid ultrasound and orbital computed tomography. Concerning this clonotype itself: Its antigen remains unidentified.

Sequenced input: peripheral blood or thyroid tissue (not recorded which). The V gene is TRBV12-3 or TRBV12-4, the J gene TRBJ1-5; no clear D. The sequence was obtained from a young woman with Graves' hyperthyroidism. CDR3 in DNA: TGTGCCAGCAGCCAAGCCGGACTTTATAGCAATCAGCCCCAGCATTTT. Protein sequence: CASSQAGLYSNQPQHF.